Listed here are 13 T cell receptor beta chains from one sample, sequenced in a study of T cell repertoires in cytomegalovirus infection. TCRdb passed the reads through MiXCR, listing each CDR3 protein once. The data hold more than 300,000 distinct CDR3 sequences, with approximately 35% observed a single time. These receptors have no known antigen. The source material was cultured PBMCs, sampled from culture after CMV antigen stimulation. The receptor set was obtained from a human donor in good health (CMV status not recorded). Some clones in this sample may be carry-over from other donors' samples.

The chain recombines TRBV5-1 with TRBJ2-5; D perhaps matches TRBD1 (6 bases). V lost 3 bases and J lost 5, with 17 bases in between. The CDR3 totals 15 residues. Per germline, CDR1 SGHRS and CDR2 YFSETQ. CDR3 region: CASSSNAGQRETQYF. CDR3 nucleotide sequence: TGCGCCAGCAGCTCGAACGCCGGACAGAGGGAGACCCAGTACTTC.

The rearrangement joins TRBV10-1 to TRBJ2-3; D may correspond to TRBD1 or TRBD2 (5 bases each). Germline V gives CDR1 WNHNN, CDR2 SYGVQD (reference sequence). The CDR3 totals 13 residues. Trimming pared 0 bases from V and 7 bases from J, leaving 8 bases between. CDR3: CASSESWGNTQYF. DNA of the CDR3: TGCGCCAGCAGTGAGTCATGGGGGAATACGCAGTATTTT.

This clonotype was seen ten or more times. CDR3 in DNA: TGTGCCAGCAGTCCCGACAGGGGTTTTCAAGAGACCCAGTACTTC. Its protein is CASSPDRGFQETQYF. The chain carries TRBV28 and TRBJ2-5, with 8 nucleotides matching TRBD1. Germline CDR1 reads MDHEN; CDR2 reads SYDVKM. This CDR3 has 15 amino acids. Unmatched junction bases numbered 7, after V lost 5 bases and J lost 2 bases.

This clonotype was picked up a small number of times. V and J are TRBV7-2 and TRBJ1-2; TRBD1 matches at 8 bases. This CDR3 comprises 15 residues. V was clipped by 1 base and J by 8 bases; unmatched bases: 9. Germline CDR1 SGHTA, CDR2 FQGNSA. The CDR3, as DNA: TGTGCCAGCAGCTTAGATTGGGCCAGGGGGCGCGGCTACACCTTC. It codes for CASSLDWARGRGYTF.

This clonotype was found a few times. The chain employs TRBV7-2 and TRBJ2-6, with D possibly being TRBD1 or TRBD2 (6 bases each). Per germline, CDR1 SGHTA and CDR2 FQGNSA. CDR3 length: 16 residues. Trimming cost V 7 bases and J 0 bases, with 13 bases left between them. The CDR3 sequence is CASTQGGLSGANVLTF. CDR3 in DNA: TGTGCCAGCACCCAAGGGGGGCTCTCTGGGGCCAACGTCCTGACTTTC. Based on the CDR3 plus reference TRBV7-2 and TRBJ2-6, the full variable domain is GAGVSQSPSNKVTEKGKDVELRCDPISGHTALYWYRQSLGQGLEFLIYFQGNSAPDKSGLPSDRFSAERTGGSVSTLTIQRTQQEDSAVYLCASTQGGLSGANVLTFGAGSRLTVL.

This clonotype has only a few counts. V and J are TRBV18 and TRBJ2-5; 15 bases map to TRBD2. The CDR3 is 16 amino acids. V lost 6 bases, J lost 6 bases, and 8 bases stayed unmatched. CDR1 is KGHSH and CDR2 is LQKENI in the germline V gene. This CDR3 reads CASSPWTSGREKTQYF. The DNA of the CDR3 is TGTGCCAGCTCTCCTTGGACTAGCGGGAGGGAGAAGACCCAGTACTTC.

The rearrangement uses TRBV6-1 and TRBJ1-1; 7 bases map to TRBD1. V was clipped by 5 bases and J by 1 base; unmatched bases: 10. The CDR3 sequence is 16 residues long. Germline CDR1 and CDR2: MNHNS and SASEGT. In DNA, the CDR3 is TGTGCCAGCAGTCACCCAACGGGACAGCGGAACACTGAAGCTTTCTTT. As protein: CASSHPTGQRNTEAFF.

This clonotype was seen repeatedly, ten times or more. This sequence joins TRBV7-2 and TRBJ2-1; TRBD2 agrees at 7 bases. Germline CDR1 reads SGHTA; CDR2 reads FQGNSA. This CDR3 has 15 amino acids. V lost 5 bases, J lost 3 bases, and 7 bases stayed unmatched. Here the CDR3 reads CASSEPPSGYNEQFF. CDR3 in DNA: TGTGCCAGCAGCGAACCGCCTAGCGGCTACAATGAGCAGTTCTTC.

This rearrangement joins TRBV12-3 or TRBV12-4 to TRBJ1-5, with D possibly matching TRBD1 (6 bases). This CDR3 has 16 residues. The germline V and J ends were trimmed by 6 bases and 0 bases, with 15 bases remaining between them. CDR3 coding DNA: TGTGCCAGCAGCTCCCGGTCCAGGGGTAGCAATCAGCCCCAGCATTTT. Residues: CASSSRSRGSNQPQHF.

This clonotype showed up many times. CDR3 sequence reads: CASSAHYTDTQYF. The CDR3 DNA follows: TGTGCCAGCAGCGCACACTACACAGATACGCAGTATTTT. The rearrangement links TRBV7-2 to TRBJ2-3; D unresolved. This CDR3 spans 13 amino acids. V lost 5 bases, J lost 2 bases, and 8 bases lay in between. Germline V gives CDR1 SGHTA, CDR2 FQGNSA. Together with reference TRBV7-2 and TRBJ2-3, the CDR3 gives the full variable domain: GAGVSQSPSNKVTEKGKDVELRCDPISGHTALYWYRQSLGQGLEFLIYFQGNSAPDKSGLPSDRFSAERTGGSVSTLTIQRTQQEDSAVYLCASSAHYTDTQYFGPGTRLTVL.

V gene TRBV3-1 combines with J gene TRBJ2-5; D not resolved. Germline V CDR1 and CDR2: LGHDT, YNNKEL (reference sequence). The CDR3 has 16 amino acids. Deletions cut 4 bases from V and 0 bases from J, with 15 bases between. CDR3 DNA sequence: TGTGCCAGCAGCCCAAGAAGGCAGAAGAACCAAGAGACCCAGTACTTC. It is translated as CASSPRRQKNQETQYF.

This clonotype has a count of ten or more. The V and J genes are TRBV7-2 and TRBJ2-4; D may match TRBD1 or TRBD2 (6 bases each). Germline CDR1 is SGHTA and CDR2 is FQGNSA. V lost 5 bases, J lost 0 bases, and 14 bases lay in between. This CDR3 comprises 16 residues. CDR3 sequence reads: CASSNQGGLAKNIQYF. The DNA of the CDR3 is TGTGCCAGCAGCAACCAAGGGGGACTAGCCAAAAACATTCAGTACTTC.

The sample holds a few counts of this clonotype. This sequence joins TRBV6-5 and TRBJ1-2; D is possibly TRBD1 (5 bases). The V gene lost 2 bases and the J gene lost 0 bases, with 10 bases spanning the gap. This CDR3 has 15 amino acids. Germline assignment: CDR1 MNHEY and CDR2 SVGAGI. CDR3 nucleotides: TGTGCCAGCAGTTACGGAGGGGCCCCTAACTATGGCTACACCTTC. Protein sequence: CASSYGGAPNYGYTF.